Below, 27 T cell receptor beta chains from the same sample are listed, as sequenced in a study of CD8 T cells in ankylosing spondylitis. One entry per CDR3 protein results from TCRdb running MiXCR on the 5' RACE reads. The sample lists 200,000 or so distinct CDR3 sequences; about an eighth were seen once. Input material: blood, either unsorted or a sorted T cell fraction (not recorded which). These receptors were taken from a female donor with ankylosing spondylitis or in good health (not recorded which).

In this sample, this clonotype turned up many times. This chain links TRBV12-3 or TRBV12-4 with TRBJ2-7, with 7 bases aligning to TRBD1. There are 14 residues in the CDR3. Unmatched junction bases numbered 7, after V lost 6 bases and J lost 2 bases. The CDR3 region is CASRSHRGTYEQYF. In nucleotides, the CDR3 is TGTGCCAGCAGATCTCACAGGGGAACCTACGAGCAGTACTTC.

The chain recombines TRBV6-1 with TRBJ1-1; D possibly corresponds to TRBD1 (6 bases). CDR3 length: 15 amino acids. Germline lookup yields CDR1 MNHNS and CDR2 SASEGT. V shed 8 bases and J shed 5 bases, with 21 bases lying between them. CDR3 bases: TGTGCCAGCGGCTTGGGGGGAACAGGGAAGACTGAAGCTTTCTTT. The encoded protein is CASGLGGTGKTEAFF.

This clonotype was seen only a few times. V gene TRBV12-3 or TRBV12-4 combines with J gene TRBJ2-7, with TRBD2 matching 12 bases. The CDR3 sequence is 13 residues long. V gave up 10 bases and J gave up 3 bases; unmatched junction bases: 4. The CDR3 protein is CAIRLAGVYEQYF. CDR3 nucleotides: TGTGCCATCCGACTAGCGGGAGTCTACGAGCAGTACTTC.

This clonotype was observed many times. The chain is built from TRBV4-3 and TRBJ1-2; 7 nucleotides match TRBD1. Germline V CDR1 and CDR2: LGHNA, YSLEER. This CDR3 comprises 14 residues. The J segment lost 7 bases and the V segment lost 1 base, leaving 6 bases of the junction unmatched. CDR3 bases: TGCGCCAGCAGCCAAGCTGACAGGGAGGGTGGCTACACCTTC. Translation: CASSQADREGGYTF.

The sample holds many counts of this clonotype. The chain is built from TRBV3-1 and TRBJ2-1; the match to TRBD2 covers 9 bases. The germline V gene encodes CDR1 LGHDT and CDR2 YNNKEL (reference sequence). V was pared by 3 bases and J by 6 bases, with 6 bases of the junction left unmatched. CDR3 length equals 15 residues. Here the CDR3 reads CASSHQLAGINEQFF. In DNA, the CDR3 is TGTGCCAGCAGCCACCAACTAGCGGGTATCAATGAGCAGTTCTTC.

Many counts were recorded for this clonotype. The V and J genes are TRBV6-5 and TRBJ2-3; D is tentatively TRBD1 or TRBD2 (7 bases each). Trimming stripped 2 bases from V and 6 bases from J, with 12 bases between. The CDR3 has 14 amino acids. From germline, CDR1 is MNHEY and CDR2 SVGAGI. The CDR3 loop reads CASSYVQGGDTQYF. CDR3 in DNA: TGTGCCAGCAGTTACGTGCAGGGGGGGGATACGCAGTATTTT.

This clonotype was picked up many times. The chain joins TRBV12-3 or TRBV12-4 to TRBJ1-5, with D possibly being TRBD1 (5 bases). V lost 1 base to trimming and J lost 7 bases, with 11 bases between them. There are 14 residues in the CDR3. CDR3 loop: CASSLGRVGQPQHF. The CDR3 region has the DNA TGTGCCAGCAGTTTAGGCAGGGTCGGGCAGCCCCAGCATTTT.

This clonotype has at least ten counts. V is TRBV6-2 or TRBV6-3 and J is TRBJ1-2; no definite D call. The germline gives CDR1 MNHEY, CDR2 SVGEGT. The CDR3 loop spans 13 amino acids. The V gene lost 2 bases and the J gene lost 4 bases, with 8 bases spanning the gap. CDR3 region: CASSYQTGYGYTF. The CDR3, as DNA: TGTGCCAGCAGTTACCAGACGGGCTATGGCTACACCTTC.

This clonotype was found many times. V usage is TRBV4-2 and J usage is TRBJ2-7; 10 bases fit TRBD1. CDR3 length: 15 residues. Germline CDR1 is LGHNA and CDR2 is YNFKEQ. V dropped 6 bases and J dropped 0; count of bases not matched to a gene: 5. CDR3 residues: CASSPWTGGSYEQYF. CDR3 DNA: TGTGCCAGCAGTCCTTGGACAGGGGGCTCCTACGAGCAGTACTTC.

In its sample, this clonotype was seen many times. The chain links TRBV12-3 or TRBV12-4 to TRBJ1-6; 11 bases fit TRBD1. The CDR3 extends over 15 amino acids. J gave up 6 bases and V 5 bases, and 3 bases lay outside the gene matches. Written as DNA, the CDR3 is TGTGCCAGCAGTGGACAGGGGGCCCTTAATTCACCCCTCCACTTT. Encoded protein: CASSGQGALNSPLHF.

To note about this clonotype: Since a much larger clone is just one base distant, this may be a read error. The rearrangement joins TRBV3-1 to TRBJ2-3; no clear D gene. Germline CDR1 and CDR2: LGHDT and YNNKEL (reference sequence). This CDR3 is built from 13 residues. CDR3 nucleotide sequence: TGTGTCAGCAGCCAATTCGAGAGAGATACGCAGTATTTT. Residues: CVSSQFERDTQYF.

The CDR3 spells CASRGGNTIYF. The CDR3 region has the DNA TGTGCCAGCAGAGGTGGAAACACCATATATTTT. J is TRBJ1-3 and V is TRBV6-5; no firm D call. This CDR3 has 11 residues. The ends were cut back, 6 bases at V and 3 bases at J, with 3 bases in the middle. Germline V gene lookup returns CDR1 MNHEY and CDR2 SVGAGI.

This clonotype was picked up many times. The chain combines TRBV12-3 or TRBV12-4 with TRBJ2-3; D not resolved. V was clipped by 2 bases and J by 3 bases, with 12 bases between them. CDR3 length: 15 residues. The CDR3 region has the DNA TGTGCCAGCAGTTTAATCCCCGCTGGGACAGATACGCAGTATTTT. Translation gives CASSLIPAGTDTQYF.

This clonotype was seen many times. Here the CDR3 reads CASSPADSEGLYGYTF. The CDR3 DNA reads TGTGCCAGCAGCCCAGCGGACAGTGAGGGGCTCTATGGCTACACCTTC. The chain combines TRBV7-6 with TRBJ1-2, with D perhaps matching TRBD1 (6 bases). V lost 5 bases and J 4 bases, leaving 20 bases between the germline ends. From germline, CDR1 is SGHVS and CDR2 FNYEAQ. The CDR3 contains 16 residues.

The rearrangement uses TRBV13 and TRBJ2-3; D is ambiguous. V was trimmed by 5 bases and J by 2 bases, leaving 5 bases between them. Germline V gene data show CDR1 as PRHDT and CDR2 as FYEKMQ (reference sequence). This CDR3 is built from 12 residues. The CDR3 loop is CASSGTTDTQYF. The CDR3 DNA follows: TGTGCCAGCAGCGGAACCACAGATACGCAGTATTTT.

In its sample, this clonotype was seen many times. CDR3 region: CASSLVTGLETQYF. In DNA form, the CDR3 reads TGTGCCAGCAGCTTAGTGACAGGGTTAGAGACCCAGTACTTC. V gene TRBV7-2 combines with J gene TRBJ2-5; 7 bases agree with TRBD1. CDR1 is SGHTA, CDR2 FQGNSA, per germline. Unmatched junction bases numbered 3, after V lost 1 base and J lost 4 bases. This CDR3 has 14 amino acids.

Points on this clonotype: This may stem from a read error, because a much larger clone lies one nucleotide away. The V call is TRBV7-6, the J call TRBJ2-7; D uncertain. The germline V gene encodes CDR1 SGHVS and CDR2 FNYEAQ. The CDR3 is 16 residues long. The CDR3 coding sequence is TGTGCCAGCCGCTTAAAAGGTAACCCAACTGACTACGAGCAGTACTTC. The encoded protein is CASRLKGNPTDYEQYF.

This clonotype was counted many times. J is TRBJ1-2 and V is TRBV4-3; maybe TRBD1 (5 bases). The CDR3 is 15 residues long. Trimming took 1 base from V and 4 from J, leaving 13 bases between them. Germline loops: CDR1 LGHNA, CDR2 YSLEER. CDR3 coding DNA: TGCGCCAGCAGCCAAGGAGGGACCGGCGCCTATGGCTACACCTTC. It yields the protein CASSQGGTGAYGYTF.

In this sample, this clonotype turned up many times. The rearrangement joins TRBV7-2 to TRBJ1-6; D not certain. V lost 4 bases and J 1 base, leaving 8 bases between the germline ends. The CDR3 totals 15 residues. CDR1 is SGHTA, CDR2 FQGNSA, per germline. The CDR3 nucleotides are TGTGCCAGCAGCTCCTTTGGGTCCTATAATTCACCCCTCCACTTT. It encodes CASSSFGSYNSPLHF.

Only a few counts were recorded for this clonotype. V and J are TRBV5-1 and TRBJ2-3; tentative D call: TRBD2 (5 bases). This CDR3 comprises 14 residues. Germline loops: CDR1 SGHRS, CDR2 YFSETQ. With 1 base removed from V and 5 bases from J, the gap between germline ends came to 11 bases. CDR3 amino acids: CASSLTGGRDTQYF. CDR3 nucleotides: TGCGCCAGCAGCTTGACTGGAGGTCGAGATACGCAGTATTTT.

This clonotype was recorded at least ten times. The J gene is TRBJ1-2, the V gene TRBV6-1; TRBD1 is a possible D gene (6 bases). The CDR3 is made up of 13 amino acids. Trimming left V 7 bases short and J 4 bases short, with 13 bases between. In germline, CDR1 is MNHNS, CDR2 SASEGT. The CDR3 protein is CASTPDRFYGYTF. In DNA, the CDR3 is TGTGCCAGCACCCCGGACAGATTCTATGGCTACACCTTC.

This clonotype appeared many times. The CDR3 is CATERGGSSGNTIYF. Here the CDR3 DNA reads TGTGCCACCGAAAGGGGGGGCAGCTCTGGAAACACCATATATTTT. The chain combines TRBV15 with TRBJ1-3; D may be TRBD1 (6 bases). The V gene lost 8 bases and the J gene lost 0 bases, with 14 bases spanning the gap. This CDR3 comprises 15 residues. CDR1 and CDR2 (germline): LNHNV, YYDKDF (reference sequence).

V is TRBV20-1 and J is TRBJ2-5, with unresolved D. V lost 6 bases and J 5 bases, leaving 10 bases between the germline ends. Germline loops: CDR1 DFQATT, CDR2 SNEGSKA (reference sequence). The CDR3 has 11 amino acids. The CDR3 nucleotides read TGCAGTGCCAAAAGACTGGAGACCCAGTACTTC. Translated, it gives CSAKRLETQYF.

This clonotype occurred many times. The chain recombines TRBV28 with TRBJ1-2; TRBD1 matches at 9 bases. With 3 bases clipped from V and 5 bases from J, the junction kept 4 bases outside the gene matches. The CDR3 totals 14 residues. Germline values: CDR1 MDHEN, CDR2 SYDVKM. The CDR3, as DNA: TGTGCCAGCAGTTTCGGGGACAGGGCTTATGGCTACACCTTC. Its translation is CASSFGDRAYGYTF.

This clonotype was recorded at least ten times. The chain links TRBV24-1 to TRBJ1-2, with a tentative D call TRBD1 (5 bases). Trimming removed 0 bases at V and 6 bases at J, with 10 bases between. The CDR3 extends over 14 amino acids. Germline assignment: CDR1 KGHDR and CDR2 SFDVKD. CDR3 sequence: CATSDLTRAHGYTF. Here the CDR3 DNA reads TGTGCCACCAGTGATTTGACCAGGGCCCATGGCTACACCTTC.

This clonotype was recorded at least ten times. DNA for the CDR3: TGTGCCAGCAGTTACTCTCAGGGAACTGAAGCTTTCTTT. It codes for CASSYSQGTEAFF. This sequence joins TRBV6-5 and TRBJ1-1, with D perhaps TRBD1 (5 bases). Germline CDR1 reads MNHEY; CDR2 reads SVGAGI. The CDR3 length is 13 residues. The germline V and J ends were trimmed by 0 bases and 5 bases, with 7 bases remaining between them.

The chain recombines TRBV28 with TRBJ1-4, with unresolved D. Germline lookup yields CDR1 MDHEN and CDR2 SYDVKM. This CDR3 spans 15 amino acids. The ends were cut back, 5 bases at V and 0 bases at J, with 10 bases in the middle. CDR3 in DNA: TGTGCCAGCAGTACGAGCCCTGCAACTAATGAAAAACTGTTTTTT. Translating it yields CASSTSPATNEKLFF.